This is a list of T cell receptor beta chains from one sample in a study of T-cell reconstitution after alpha-beta-depleted transplantation in children. Using its own MiXCR run on the PCR reads, TCRdb lists one record per CDR3 protein. The sample includes about 140,000 distinct CDR3 sequences, roughly 8.8% of them seen just once. The sample consisted of PBMCs, mostly from graft donor cells, taken 180 days after TCRalphabeta/CD19-depleted stem cell transplant. The source of these receptors is a female patient aged 2 to 10 who had a stem cell transplant for congenital amegakaryocytic thrombocytopenia, so the T cells may come from the graft donor. The CDR3 runs from the conserved cysteine through the conserved F or W. A D gene is named only where the DNA matches it firmly. Not all rows give a size; the values are once, few, many and, for expanded clones, a class.

j_call clone_size d_call v_call cdr3_nt cdr3_aa
TRBJ2-7 few TRBD2 TRBV20-1 TGCAGTGCTAGACCCCGGACTAGCGGGAGGCAGGACGAGCAGTACTTC CSARPRTSGRQDEQYF
TRBJ2-5 few - TRBV2 TGTGCCAGCAGTGAATTCGGGCCAAACAAAGAGACCCAGTACTTC CASSEFGPNKETQYF
TRBJ2-7 - - TRBV5-1 TGCGCCAGCGCGGCGGGACAACTACGAGAGCAGTACTTC CASAAGQLREQYF
TRBJ2-7 many TRBD2 TRBV6-2/TRBV6-3 TGTGCCAGCACTGGGACTAGCGGGTACGAGCAGTACTTC CASTGTSGYEQYF
TRBJ2-2 many - TRBV7-8 TGTGCCAGCAGCTTAGTCAGGGTGAACACCGGGGAGCTGTTTTTT CASSLVRVNTGELFF
TRBJ2-1 many TRBD2 TRBV20-1 TGCAGTGGGATCACCGGGACTAGCGGGTCAAATGAGCAGTTCTTC CSGITGTSGSNEQFF
TRBJ1-4 many TRBD1 TRBV20-1 TGCAGTGCTAGAGATCCCCTCGGGACAGGGCCAAAACTGTTTTTT CSARDPLGTGPKLFF
TRBJ2-2 many - TRBV3-1 TGTGCCAGCAGCCCCCGGGATCTCTCATCCGGGGAGCTGTTTTTT CASSPRDLSSGELFF
TRBJ1-3 many - TRBV10-3 TGTGCCATCAGCGAGCTACAAGGGGGTGGAAACACCATATATTTT CAISELQGGGNTIYF
TRBJ1-2 - - TRBV4-1 TGCGCCTGCCGCCAACCAGGAGCGGGGGGCAGCTATGGCTACACCTTC CACRQPGAGGSYGYTF
TRBJ2-7 many - TRBV10-2 TGCGCCAGCAGTGACCGGACGGCCACCTACGAGCAGTACTTC CASSDRTATYEQYF
TRBJ2-1 medium-sized - TRBV12-3/TRBV12-4 TGTGCCAGCAGTTTAGACAGGTCCAATGAGCAGTTCTTC CASSLDRSNEQFF
TRBJ2-3 - TRBD2 TRBV20-1 TGCAGTGCGTCGAGGGAGGGAGGAGGCGCAGATACGCAGTATTTT CSASREGGGADTQYF
TRBJ2-7 many - TRBV7-2 TGTGCCAGCAGCTTAAATGGAATATCGGGCGAGCAGTACTTC CASSLNGISGEQYF
TRBJ2-7 many TRBD2 TRBV5-5 TGTGCCAGCAGCCTCGGAGGGACTACGGCCCACGAGCAGTACTTC CASSLGGTTAHEQYF
TRBJ2-2 many - TRBV5-1 TGCGCCAGCAGCTTGAGACAGGCCGGAACAGGGGAGCTGTTTTTT CASSLRQAGTGELFF
TRBJ1-2 - - TRBV30 TGTGCCTGGAGAGGAGGCCGTATCTATGGCTACACCTTC CAWRGGRIYGYTF
TRBJ2-1 many TRBD2 TRBV7-8 TGTGCCAGCAGCACCCGACTAGCAATTGAGCAGTTCTTC CASSTRLAIEQFF
TRBJ2-7 many - TRBV29-1 TGCAGCGTTGGTGGGGGACCTCGCGAGCAGTACTTC CSVGGGPREQYF